The 23 T cell receptor beta chains below come from one sample, sequenced in a study of OX40 agonist ivuxolimab in advanced cancers. Method: immunoSEQ multiplex PCR; TCRdb's copy keeps in-frame clones and lacks some. This table holds 90,000 to 150,000 clones, roughly nine tenths found once. The sample was CD4+ or CD8+ T cells sorted from blood, taken in a trial of the OX40 agonist ivuxolimab. Source of these receptors: an adult with an advanced solid tumor such as melanoma, head and neck, liver or kidney cancer.

The chain recombines TRBV7-2 with TRBJ1-1; 8 bases are a match to TRBD1. This CDR3 spans 15 amino acids. Germline V CDR1 and CDR2: SGHTA, FQGNSA. V shed 2 bases, J shed 2 bases, and the junction held 4 bases outside the gene matches. For the CDR3, the DNA is TGTGCCAGCAGCTTAAAAGCAGGGGGCAACACTGAAGCTTTCTTT. Its translation is CASSLKAGGNTEAFF. Looking up the rest from reference TRBV7-2 and TRBJ1-1 gives the full variable domain: GAGVSQSPSNKVTEKGKDVELRCDPISGHTALYWYRQSLGQGLEFLIYFQGNSAPDKSGLPSDRFSAERTGGSVSTLTIQRTQQEDSAVYLCASSLKAGGNTEAFFGQGTRLTVV.

The J gene is TRBJ1-1, the V gene TRBV6-5; maybe TRBD1 (5 bases). Per the germline V gene, CDR1 is MNHEY and CDR2 is SVGAGI. The ends were cut back, 2 bases at V and 10 bases at J, with 8 bases in the middle. This CDR3 has 11 amino acids. The CDR3 loop is CASSYQGRAFF. Here the CDR3 DNA reads TGTGCCAGCAGTTACCAGGGCCGAGCTTTCTTT.

This clone was picked up one time. The chain is built from TRBV11-2 and TRBJ2-3; 9 bases align to TRBD2. CDR1 is SGHAT, CDR2 FQNNGV, per germline. The CDR3 totals 17 residues. V was clipped by 1 base and J by 3 bases; unmatched bases: 8. Here the CDR3 reads CASSLVAGGRGTDTQYF. The CDR3 coding sequence is TGTGCCAGCAGCTTAGTGGCGGGGGGGAGAGGGACAGATACGCAGTATTTT.

The CDR3 DNA reads as TGCGCCAGCAGCATTGGACAGGGTGGGGAAAAACTGTTTTTT. It translates to CASSIGQGGEKLFF. V and J are TRBV4-3 and TRBJ1-4; 8 bases match TRBD1. The CDR3 is made up of 14 amino acids. Germline CDR1 reads LGHNA; CDR2 reads YSLEER. With 5 bases clipped from V and 8 bases from J, the junction kept 7 bases outside the gene matches.

A single count supports this clone. The CDR3, as DNA: TGTGCCAGCAGCTTAAACAGGGTCAGCCAGCCCCAGCATTTT. It codes for CASSLNRVSQPQHF. The chain is built from TRBV7-8 and TRBJ1-5; tentative D call: TRBD1 (6 bases). The V and J ends lost 2 bases and 7 bases respectively, with 12 bases between them. Germline V gives CDR1 SGHVS, CDR2 FQNEAQ. This CDR3 has 14 amino acids. Full variable domain (missing parts from reference TRBV7-8 and TRBJ1-5): GAGVSQSPRYKVAKRGQDVALRCDPISGHVSLFWYQQALGQGPEFLTYFQNEAQLDKSGLPSDRFFAERPEGSVSTLKIQRTQQEDSAVYLCASSLNRVSQPQHFGDGTRLSIL.

V and J are TRBV6-1 and TRBJ1-1; TRBD1 is a possible D gene (5 bases). CDR1 MNHNS and CDR2 SASEGT come from the germline V gene. CDR3 length: 14 residues. Trimming pared 8 bases from V and 1 base from J, leaving 14 bases between. The CDR3 bases are TGTGCCAGCTTTAAGGGGATTGGGAACACTGAAGCTTTCTTT. As protein: CASFKGIGNTEAFF.

The rearrangement joins TRBV7-2 to TRBJ2-5; weak D call: TRBD2 (5 bases). The CDR3 has 13 amino acids. Trimming took off 4 bases at V and 5 bases at J, with 11 bases between the two ends. Germline CDR1 SGHTA, CDR2 FQGNSA. The CDR3 here is CASSSGLVETQYF. The CDR3 bases are TGTGCCAGCAGCTCCGGACTGGTTGAGACCCAGTACTTC. The complete variable domain, with remaining parts taken from reference TRBV7-2 and TRBJ2-5, reads GAGVSQSPSNKVTEKGKDVELRCDPISGHTALYWYRQSLGQGLEFLIYFQGNSAPDKSGLPSDRFSAERTGGSVSTLTIQRTQQEDSAVYLCASSSGLVETQYFGPGTRLLVL.

The rearrangement uses TRBV5-4 and TRBJ1-2; 9 nucleotides line up with TRBD1. The V segment lost 8 bases and the J segment 6 bases; nucleotides outside the gene matches: 8. CDR3 size: 13 residues. Looked up from germline, CDR1 is SGHNT and CDR2 is YYREEE (reference sequence). The CDR3 DNA follows: TGTGCCAGTGGGAGAACAGGGGGCGATGGCTACACCTTC. Protein: CASGRTGGDGYTF.

The V gene is TRBV6-5, the J gene TRBJ1-2; D perhaps matches TRBD1 (6 bases). CDR1 and CDR2 (germline): MNHEY, SVGAGI. V was cut by 7 bases and J by 2 bases, with 14 bases left in between. This CDR3 has 14 residues. CDR3 nucleotides: TGTGCCAGCACCCGCCTACAGGGCAACTATGGCTACACCTTC. As protein: CASTRLQGNYGYTF.

The chain joins TRBV6-5 to TRBJ1-6, with D hard to call. V dropped 0 bases and J dropped 0 bases, with 6 bases sitting between them. From germline, CDR1 is MNHEY and CDR2 SVGAGI. The CDR3 runs to 16 residues. CDR3 protein: CASSYSPSSYNSPLHF. The CDR3 bases are TGTGCCAGCAGTTACTCCCCGAGCTCCTATAATTCACCCCTCCACTTT.

The chain uses TRBV18 and TRBJ2-7, with 12 bases identical to TRBD1. Looked up from germline, CDR1 is KGHSH and CDR2 is LQKENI. The CDR3 covers 14 residues. Trimming removed 6 bases from V and 6 bases from J; junction bases left unmatched: 6. In DNA form, the CDR3 reads TGTGCCAGCTCCCGGGACAGGGGGCGCCTCGAGCAGTACTTC. Protein: CASSRDRGRLEQYF.

In this sample, this clone turned up once. J is TRBJ2-6 and V is TRBV4-2, with D possibly matching TRBD2 (5 bases). Between the trimmed V and J ends, which lost 5 bases and 3 bases, there was a span of 14 bases. Per germline, CDR1 LGHNA and CDR2 YNFKEQ. The CDR3 contains 16 residues. CDR3 sequence reads: CASSSSTGYGANVLTF. The CDR3 coding sequence is TGTGCCAGCAGCTCCAGTACGGGATATGGGGCCAACGTCCTGACTTTC.

V gene TRBV5-6 combines with J gene TRBJ1-1, with TRBD1 matching 9 bases. The CDR3 covers 13 residues. Germline CDR1 and CDR2: SGHDT and YYEEEE. The junction had 3 bases not matched to a gene; V was cut back by 2 bases and J by 7 bases. The CDR3 DNA follows: TGTGCCAGCAGCTTCATGGACAGGGGTGAAGCTTTCTTT. As protein: CASSFMDRGEAFF. The full variable domain, with the rest looked up from reference TRBV5-6 and TRBJ1-1, is DAGVTQSPTHLIKTRGQQVTLRCSPKSGHDTVSWYQQALGQGPQFIFQYYEEEERQRGNFPDRFSGHQFPNYSSELNVNALLLGDSALYLCASSFMDRGEAFFGQGTRLTVV.

The chain is built from TRBV5-4 and TRBJ2-7, with 11 bases lining up with TRBD1. This CDR3 spans 14 amino acids. Germline values: CDR1 SGHNT, CDR2 YYREEE (reference sequence). The V segment lost 2 bases and the J segment 7 bases; nucleotides outside the gene matches: 5. The CDR3 DNA sequence: TGTGCCAGCAGCTTTTTGGACAGGGGGCATGAGCAGTACTTC. The encoded protein is CASSFLDRGHEQYF.

V is TRBV15 and J is TRBJ2-3; either TRBD1 or TRBD2 may supply D (6 bases each). Germline CDR1 and CDR2: LNHNV and YYDKDF (reference sequence). Trimming stripped 6 bases from V and 6 bases from J, with 19 bases between. This CDR3 comprises 15 residues. CDR3 nucleotides: TGTGCCACCAGAACCGGGGGCGGGGAGAGGGATACGCAGTATTTT. Protein: CATRTGGGERDTQYF.

The chain joins TRBV28 to TRBJ2-7; D not certain. Trimming left V 4 bases short and J 2 bases short, with 12 bases between. This CDR3 spans 14 amino acids. Germline loops: CDR1 MDHEN, CDR2 SYDVKM. The chain's CDR3 is CASSSPWVTYEQYF. In DNA, the CDR3 is TGTGCCAGCAGTTCCCCTTGGGTTACCTACGAGCAGTACTTC.

CDR3 region: CASSGRATNEKLFF. As DNA, the CDR3 is TGTGCCAGCAGTGGCAGGGCCACTAATGAAAAACTGTTTTTT. The chain joins TRBV25-1 to TRBJ1-4, with D maybe TRBD1 (5 bases). In germline, CDR1 is MGHDK, CDR2 SYGVNS. This CDR3 has 14 amino acids. Trimming pared 4 bases from V and 2 bases from J, leaving 8 bases between.

This sequence joins TRBV7-3 and TRBJ2-2; the match to TRBD2 covers 11 bases. The junction had 7 bases not matched to a gene; V was cut back by 6 bases and J by 4 bases. The germline V gene encodes CDR1 SGHTA and CDR2 FQGTGA. CDR3 length equals 16 residues. CDR3 sequence: CASSNRGTSGTGELFF. CDR3 sequence (DNA): TGTGCCAGCAGTAATCGGGGGACTAGCGGCACCGGGGAGCTGTTTTTT.

This clone has a handful of counts. This rearrangement joins TRBV13 to TRBJ2-2, with D possibly being TRBD1 (5 bases). The germline gives CDR1 PRHDT, CDR2 FYEKMQ (reference sequence). Trimming cost V 6 bases and J 1 base, with 9 bases left between them. The CDR3 contains 14 residues. CDR3 protein: CASRPTGNTGELFF. Here the CDR3 DNA reads TGTGCCAGCAGGCCTACAGGGAACACCGGGGAGCTGTTTTTT.

The genes are TRBV5-4 and TRBJ1-2, with D uncertain. The CDR3 length is 13 residues. V was clipped by 1 base and J by 4 bases, with 8 bases between them. Per the germline V gene, CDR1 is SGHNT and CDR2 is YYREEE (reference sequence). The CDR3 nucleotides are TGTGCCAGCAGCTTGAGTGGGGTCTATGGCTACACCTTC. This codes for CASSLSGVYGYTF.

With respect to this clone: The sample contains more than one DNA sequence encoding this CDR3. Here the CDR3 DNA reads TGTGCCAGCTCACCATATACAGATACGCAGTATTTT. This encodes CASSPYTDTQYF. V is TRBV18 and J is TRBJ2-3; D is unclear. CDR3 size: 12 residues. Trimming shortened V by 2 bases and J by 3 bases, and 3 bases separated the two germline ends. Germline values: CDR1 KGHSH, CDR2 LQKENI.

This clone is a singleton in its sample. The chain couples TRBV9 to TRBJ1-2; 7 bases align to TRBD1. The V segment lost 3 bases and the J segment 8 bases; nucleotides outside the gene matches: 13. Germline CDR1 is SGDLS and CDR2 is YYNGEE. CDR3 size: 15 residues. The CDR3 loop reads CASSALSGGAGGYTF. The DNA of the CDR3 is TGTGCCAGCAGCGCCCTTTCAGGGGGGGCTGGCGGCTACACCTTC.

V gene TRBV4-3 combines with J gene TRBJ2-6; D gene ambiguous. Germline CDR1 is LGHNA and CDR2 is YSLEER. V gave up 2 bases and J gave up 2 bases, with 4 bases separating them. There are 14 residues in the CDR3. The CDR3 DNA is TGCGCCAGCAGCCAATTGGCTGGGGCCAACGTCCTGACTTTC. Its protein is CASSQLAGANVLTF.